The rows below give T cell receptor beta chains drawn from one sample of a study of T cell responses to AZD1222 COVID-19 vaccine. This table comes from immunoSEQ multiplex PCR, and its TCRdb copy is limited to in-frame clones, with some not included. The profile shows 130,000 to 150,000 clones, roughly 89% of them singletons. The sample consisted of peripheral blood, taken 28 days after the second AZD1222 dose. All receptors come from an adult who received the AZD1222 COVID-19 vaccine. Both conserved end residues are part of each CDR3. A D gene is named only where the DNA matches it firmly. Clone size, where shown, is once, few, many, or a class for clones that have expanded.

clone size	V gene	D gene	J gene	CDR3 protein	CDR3 DNA
.	TRBV19	.	TRBJ1-1	CASSMGRAANTEAFF	TGTGCCAGTAGTATGGGCAGGGCGGCAAACACTGAAGCTTTCTTT
.	TRBV30	TRBD2	TRBJ2-1	CAWSYGRRIRNEQFF	TGTGCCTGGTCCTACGGGAGGCGGATTCGCAATGAGCAGTTCTTC
.	TRBV15	TRBD1	TRBJ2-1	CATSRARTGGHNEQFF	TGTGCCACCAGCAGAGCCCGGACAGGGGGCCACAATGAGCAGTTCTTC
.	TRBV30	.	TRBJ2-7	CAWSERTSSPYF	TGTGCCTGGAGTGAGCGGACATCATCTCCGTACTTC
.	TRBV30	.	TRBJ1-2	CAWSIGASYSGYTF	TGTGCCTGGAGTATCGGGGCTAGCTATTCAGGCTACACCTTC
.	TRBV28	.	TRBJ1-1	CASSFNIEAFF	TGTGCCAGCAGTTTTAACATTGAAGCTTTCTTT
.	TRBV7-2	.	TRBJ1-3	CASSILPTGSGNTIYF	TGTGCCAGCAGCATCCTCCCCACGGGGTCTGGAAACACCATATATTTT
.	TRBV4-1	.	TRBJ1-4	CASSQSNIATNEKLFF	TGCGCCAGCAGCCAATCAAATATTGCAACTAATGAAAAACTGTTTTTT
.	TRBV2	TRBD1	TRBJ1-1	CASSERTGGVTEAFF	TGTGCCAGCAGTGAAAGGACAGGGGGCGTCACTGAAGCTTTCTTT
.	TRBV11-2	.	TRBJ2-1	CASSLVPNEQFF	TGTGCCAGCAGCTTAGTTCCCAATGAGCAGTTCTTC
.	TRBV30	.	TRBJ1-5	CAWSVPPGQGSNQPQHF	TGTGCCTGGAGTGTACCTCCAGGGCAAGGCAGCAATCAGCCCCAGCATTTT
.	TRBV24-1	.	TRBJ1-5	CATSAGLTQPQHF	TGTGCCACCAGTGCCGGACTGACGCAGCCCCAGCATTTT
.	TRBV4-2	TRBD2	TRBJ2-7	CASSQDRYGMTTASGAYEQYF	TGTGCCAGCAGCCAAGATCGGTATGGTATGACGACGGCTAGCGGTGCCTACGAGCAGTACTTC
.	TRBV9	.	TRBJ1-1	CASSVEGGTRTEAFF	TGTGCCAGCAGCGTAGAGGGGGGGACGCGGACTGAAGCTTTCTTT
.	TRBV6-5	.	TRBJ1-1	CASRKGDLAFF	TGTGCCAGCAGGAAGGGGGATTTGGCTTTCTTT
.	TRBV20-1	.	TRBJ1-2	CSVTGLGGYTF	TGCAGTGTTACAGGGTTAGGTGGCTACACCTTC
.	TRBV28	.	TRBJ2-7	CASSLSAGASYEQYF	TGTGCCAGCAGTTTAAGTGCGGGGGCCTCCTACGAGCAGTACTTC
.	TRBV9	TRBD2	TRBJ2-3	CASSVLAGGVDTQYF	TGTGCCAGCAGCGTACTAGCGGGAGGGGTGGATACGCAGTATTTT
few	TRBV7-9	TRBD1	TRBJ1-1	CASSSTGVRTEAFF	TGTGCCAGCAGCTCGACAGGGGTGCGGACTGAAGCTTTCTTT
.	TRBV6-5	.	TRBJ2-1	CASSYPAGEQFF	TGTGCCAGCAGTTACCCGGCTGGGGAGCAGTTCTTC
.	TRBV10-3	TRBD2	TRBJ2-1	CAIRSTSGTVGEQFF	TGTGCCATCAGGTCGACTAGCGGGACTGTGGGTGAGCAGTTCTTC
.	TRBV19	.	TRBJ2-2	CASSKSGDAGELFF	TGTGCCAGTAGTAAATCGGGGGATGCCGGGGAGCTGTTTTTT
.	TRBV4-1	.	TRBJ1-1	CASSSPGLNTEAFF	TGCGCCAGCAGCTCCCCAGGCCTAAACACTGAAGCTTTCTTT
once	TRBV19	TRBD2	TRBJ2-1	CASSVAGTSGRASHNEQFF	TGTGCCAGTAGTGTAGCCGGGACTAGCGGGAGGGCTTCCCACAATGAGCAGTTCTTC
.	TRBV24-1	TRBD1	TRBJ1-5	CATSDPRQGENQPQHF	TGTGCCACCAGTGACCCAAGACAGGGCGAAAATCAGCCCCAGCATTTT
.	TRBV7-6	.	TRBJ2-2	CASSLGAGPNTGELFF	TGTGCCAGCAGCTTAGGGGCAGGGCCGAACACCGGGGAGCTGTTTTTT
.	TRBV7-2	.	TRBJ2-2	CASSPVAGTAGELFF	TGTGCCAGCAGCCCAGTTGCCGGGACCGCCGGGGAGCTGTTTTTT
.	TRBV13	TRBD1	TRBJ2-7	CASSLRTGAYEQYF	TGTGCCAGCAGCCTACGGACAGGGGCCTACGAGCAGTACTTC
.	TRBV7-8	.	TRBJ2-3	CASSLEGAGGADTQYF	TGTGCCAGCAGCTTAGAGGGGGCCGGGGGTGCAGATACGCAGTATTTT
once	TRBV11-2	TRBD2	TRBJ2-1	CASSLYRTSSYNEQFF	TGTGCCAGCAGCTTATATAGGACTAGCTCCTACAATGAGCAGTTCTTC
.	TRBV28	TRBD1	TRBJ1-1	CASRTGGGMNTEAFF	TGTGCCAGCCGAACAGGGGGCGGGATGAACACTGAAGCTTTCTTT
.	TRBV27	.	TRBJ2-6	CASSSMGFGANVLTF	TGTGCCAGCAGTTCTATGGGGTTTGGGGCCAACGTCCTGACTTTC
.	TRBV7-9	.	TRBJ2-5	CASSFDRVIKETQYF	TGTGCCAGCAGCTTTGATAGGGTAATAAAAGAGACCCAGTACTTC
.	TRBV19	.	TRBJ2-5	CASSIGGPGGETQYF	TGTGCCAGTAGTATCGGGGGGCCTGGAGGTGAGACCCAGTACTTC
many	TRBV9	.	TRBJ1-3	CASSVGPVTSNTIYF	TGTGCCAGCAGCGTAGGTCCAGTTACCAGTAACACCATATATTTT
few	TRBV28	.	TRBJ2-7	CASSLQRDFFIEQYF	TGTGCCAGCAGTTTACAACGGGACTTCTTCATCGAGCAGTACTTC
few	TRBV12-3/TRBV12-4	.	TRBJ2-5	CASSSRVGETQYF	TGTGCCAGCAGTTCCAGGGTTGGAGAGACCCAGTACTTC
.	TRBV7-3	.	TRBJ2-7	CASSLRSGSPYEQYF	TGTGCCAGCAGCTTACGGTCAGGTTCTCCCTACGAGCAGTACTTC
once	TRBV19	.	TRBJ1-6	CASNQQNSPLHF	TGTGCCAGTAACCAACAGAATTCACCCCTCCACTTT
.	TRBV7-9	.	TRBJ2-7	CASSSTANSYEQYF	TGTGCCAGCAGCTCGACAGCGAACTCCTACGAGCAGTACTTC
once	TRBV6-2/TRBV6-3	.	TRBJ2-3	CASSYSKDTQYF	TGTGCCAGCAGTTACTCTAAAGATACGCAGTATTTT
.	TRBV6-1	TRBD2	TRBJ2-5	CASSETLAGSQETQYF	TGTGCCAGCAGTGAAACACTAGCGGGAAGCCAAGAGACCCAGTACTTC